These T cell receptor beta chains were read from a single sample in a study of blood T cell repertoires in COVID-19. Here immunoSEQ multiplex PCR was the method, and the copy in TCRdb shows in-frame clones only, minus some. Of 90,000 to 130,000 clones listed, roughly four fifths are singletons. The source material was peripheral blood. The receptors stem from a woman aged 65 to 85 with acute or convalescent COVID-19. The CDR3 runs from the conserved cysteine through the conserved F or W. The D gene is left open where the match is weak. Clone size is not always given. Where it is, it says once, few, many or a class for expanded clones.

v_gene	d_gene	j_gene	abundance	CDR3aa	CDR3nt
TRBV7-9	TRBD2	TRBJ2-7	-	CASSLGLAGGNHEQYF	TGTGCCAGCAGCCTGGGACTAGCGGGAGGGAACCACGAGCAGTACTTC
TRBV6-5	-	TRBJ2-3	-	CASRGLRTDTQYF	TGTGCCAGCAGGGGGCTCCGCACAGATACGCAGTATTTT
TRBV28	-	TRBJ1-2	-	CASSPMTNGYTF	TGTGCCAGCAGTCCGATGACAAATGGCTACACCTTC
TRBV15	-	TRBJ2-2	few	CATRREGNTGELFF	TGTGCCACCCGCCGTGAGGGTAACACCGGGGAGCTGTTTTTT
TRBV7-2	-	TRBJ2-3	once	CASSPLARVSTDTQYF	TGTGCCAGCAGCCCATTAGCGAGGGTTAGCACAGATACGCAGTATTTT
TRBV19	TRBD1	TRBJ2-1	-	CASSRDSIINEQFF	TGTGCCAGTAGTCGGGACAGCATCATTAATGAGCAGTTCTTC
TRBV7-8	-	TRBJ2-7	-	CASSLARVPRAYEQYF	TGTGCCAGCAGCTTAGCGAGGGTCCCCCGGGCTTACGAGCAGTACTTC
TRBV9	TRBD1	TRBJ1-4	-	CASSEGQPGEKLFF	TGTGCCAGCAGCGAGGGACAGCCCGGTGAAAAACTGTTTTTT
TRBV7-6	-	TRBJ2-5	-	CASSSPTEVEETQYF	TGTGCCAGCAGCTCCCCAACTGAGGTGGAGGAGACCCAGTACTTC
TRBV2	-	TRBJ2-7	-	CASSASPSLYEQYF	TGTGCCAGCAGTGCGAGTCCCTCGCTGTACGAGCAGTACTTC
TRBV19	-	TRBJ1-2	-	CASSADRNYGYTF	TGTGCCAGTAGCGCGGATAGGAACTATGGCTACACCTTC
TRBV24-1	-	TRBJ1-5	-	CATSDPEAGAGGQPQHF	TGTGCCACCAGTGACCCCGAGGCGGGGGCGGGAGGTCAGCCCCAGCATTTT
TRBV30	-	TRBJ1-2	-	CAWSPWAGYGYTF	TGTGCCTGGAGTCCCTGGGCGGGCTATGGCTACACCTTC
TRBV5-1	-	TRBJ1-1	-	CASSRKEGNTEAFF	TGCGCCAGCAGCAGAAAGGAGGGTAACACTGAAGCTTTCTTT
TRBV5-4	TRBD2	TRBJ2-7	once	CASSLGGGTSGVYEQYF	TGTGCCAGCAGCCTGGGGGGTGGGACTAGCGGGGTCTACGAGCAGTACTTC
TRBV7-8	-	TRBJ2-3	once	CASSLVGVRRWYTDTQYF	TGTGCCAGCAGCTTAGTTGGTGTCCGCAGGTGGTACACAGATACGCAGTATTTT
TRBV2	-	TRBJ1-1	medium-sized	CASIQGNTEAFF	TGTGCCAGCATTCAGGGGAACACTGAAGCTTTCTTT
TRBV25-1	-	TRBJ2-5	-	CASSPSETQYF	TGTGCCAGCAGTCCCAGTGAGACCCAGTACTTC
TRBV18	TRBD1	TRBJ1-2	-	CASSPILRGYEYGYTF	TGTGCCAGCTCACCGATTCTCAGGGGGTATGAGTATGGCTACACCTTC
TRBV19	-	TRBJ1-5	-	CASSRDKGLGDNQPQHF	TGTGCCAGTAGTAGGGACAAGGGGCTAGGGGACAATCAGCCCCAGCATTTT
TRBV19	TRBD2	TRBJ2-3	few	CATLETSGIRARNTQYF	TGTGCCACTCTGGAGACTAGCGGGATCAGAGCACGGAATACGCAGTATTTT
TRBV7-9	-	TRBJ1-1	-	CASSFMDTNTEAFF	TGTGCCAGCAGCTTTATGGACACAAACACTGAAGCTTTCTTT
TRBV30	TRBD1	TRBJ2-5	-	CAWGTGALGETQYF	TGTGCCTGGGGGACAGGGGCCCTGGGGGAGACCCAGTACTTC
TRBV7-9	TRBD1	TRBJ2-5	-	CASSLARGQGETQYF	TGTGCCAGCAGCTTAGCCAGGGGGCAGGGGGAGACCCAGTACTTC
TRBV7-9	-	TRBJ2-1	-	CASSHTGGEQFF	TGTGCCAGCAGCCACACAGGCGGTGAGCAGTTCTTC
TRBV7-3	-	TRBJ2-3	-	CASSLWRSRTDTQYF	TGTGCCAGCAGCTTATGGAGGAGTCGGACAGATACGCAGTATTTT
TRBV28	-	TRBJ1-3	-	CASSPRVISGNTIYF	TGTGCCAGCAGCCCACGGGTAATCTCTGGAAACACCATATATTTT
TRBV7-2	-	TRBJ2-1	-	CASSFPAGLNEQFF	TGTGCCAGCAGCTTCCCAGCGGGCTTAAATGAGCAGTTCTTC
TRBV5-1	TRBD1	TRBJ1-6	-	CASSFDRGGRSPLHF	TGCGCCAGCAGCTTCGACAGGGGGGGAAGGTCACCCCTCCACTTT
TRBV12-2	-	TRBJ1-1	-	CASRGPLNTEAFF	TGTGCAAGTAGGGGCCCATTGAACACTGAAGCTTTCTTT
TRBV28	-	TRBJ1-4	-	CASSPPVTINEKLFF	TGTGCCAGCAGTCCACCGGTAACCATTAATGAAAAACTGTTTTTT
TRBV11-1	TRBD1	TRBJ1-2	-	CASSWRQGDGYTF	TGTGCCAGCAGCTGGAGACAGGGGGATGGCTACACCTTC
TRBV6-4	TRBD2	TRBJ2-3	-	CASSSGTSGTDTQYF	TGTGCCAGCAGCTCCGGGACTAGCGGAACAGATACGCAGTATTTT
TRBV6-5	-	TRBJ2-2	once	CASSRDTRAGELFF	TGTGCCAGCAGTCGGGACACCCGAGCCGGGGAGCTGTTTTTT
TRBV18	-	TRBJ1-1	-	CASSPGGDSTEAFF	TGTGCCAGCTCACCGGGGGGGGATTCCACTGAAGCTTTCTTT
TRBV4-3	TRBD2	TRBJ2-3	-	CASSQDWAAGGYTDTQYF	TGCGCCAGCAGCCAAGATTGGGCGGCGGGGGGGTACACAGATACGCAGTATTTT
TRBV28	TRBD1	TRBJ1-1	few	CASPPHRGLMNTEAFF	TGTGCCAGCCCCCCCCACAGGGGGCTCATGAACACTGAAGCTTTCTTT
TRBV19	-	TRBJ2-2	-	CASSIGGGRDTGELFF	TGTGCCAGTAGTATAGGTGGTGGCAGGGACACCGGGGAGCTGTTTTTT
TRBV11-2	-	TRBJ2-2	-	CASSSTSGGVKELFF	TGTGCCAGCAGCTCCACCTCCGGGGGTGTGAAGGAGCTGTTTTTT
TRBV6-1	TRBD1	TRBJ2-5	-	CASSEGGTGGGETQYF	TGTGCCAGCAGTGAAGGCGGGACAGGGGGCGGGGAGACCCAGTACTTC
TRBV19	TRBD2	TRBJ2-1	-	CASSIPREGRNEQFF	TGTGCCAGTAGTATACCGCGGGAGGGCCGGAATGAGCAGTTCTTC
TRBV5-8	-	TRBJ1-2	-	CASSSTQSSWGYTF	TGTGCCAGCAGCTCGACTCAGAGCTCATGGGGCTACACCTTC
TRBV19	TRBD1	TRBJ2-2	-	CASRGQGVSGELFF	TGTGCCAGCCGGGGACAGGGCGTCTCCGGGGAGCTGTTTTTT
TRBV28	TRBD1	TRBJ1-2	-	CASRRKTGFYGYTF	TGTGCCAGCAGGCGAAAGACAGGGTTCTATGGCTACACCTTC
TRBV7-9	TRBD1	TRBJ1-4	-	CASSPQGAGNEKLFF	TGTGCCAGCAGCCCCCAGGGGGCCGGTAATGAAAAACTGTTTTTT
TRBV28	TRBD2	TRBJ2-7	-	CASSWLAGRSSYEQYF	TGTGCCAGCAGTTGGCTAGCGGGACGCTCTTCCTACGAGCAGTACTTC
TRBV6-5	-	TRBJ2-5	-	CASSYNGETQYF	TGTGCCAGCAGTTATAACGGGGAGACCCAGTACTTC
TRBV18	-	TRBJ2-1	-	CASSPPPGDNEQFF	TGTGCCAGCTCGCCCCCCCCGGGGGACAATGAGCAGTTCTTC
TRBV5-6	-	TRBJ2-3	few	CASNFFEDTQYF	TGTGCCAGCAACTTTTTCGAGGATACGCAGTATTTT
TRBV6-1	-	TRBJ1-2	-	CASSEGGLGYGYTF	TGTGCCAGCAGTGAAGGGGGGCTCGGCTATGGCTACACCTTC
TRBV28	TRBD1	TRBJ2-1	-	CASRSRDRGYNEQFF	TGTGCCAGCAGATCTAGGGACAGGGGTTACAATGAGCAGTTCTTC
TRBV5-1	TRBD2	TRBJ2-2	-	CASRSSGGPGELFF	TGCGCCAGCAGGAGTAGCGGGGGACCCGGGGAGCTGTTTTTT
TRBV14	-	TRBJ1-2	-	CASSQDEVGRRMGYTF	TGTGCCAGCAGCCAAGATGAGGTTGGAAGGCGGATGGGCTACACCTTC
TRBV2	-	TRBJ2-3	-	CASRWSSTDTQYF	TGTGCCAGCAGGTGGAGCAGCACAGATACGCAGTATTTT
TRBV11-3	-	TRBJ2-1	once	CASSLDWGHEQFF	TGTGCCAGCAGCTTAGATTGGGGCCACGAGCAGTTCTTC
TRBV5-1	TRBD1	TRBJ1-2	once	CASSQVQGASYGYTF	TGCGCCAGCAGCCAGGTACAGGGGGCTAGCTATGGCTACACCTTC
TRBV5-1	TRBD1	TRBJ2-2	few	CASSTRDSNTGELFF	TGCGCCAGCAGCACCCGGGACAGCAACACCGGGGAGCTGTTTTTT